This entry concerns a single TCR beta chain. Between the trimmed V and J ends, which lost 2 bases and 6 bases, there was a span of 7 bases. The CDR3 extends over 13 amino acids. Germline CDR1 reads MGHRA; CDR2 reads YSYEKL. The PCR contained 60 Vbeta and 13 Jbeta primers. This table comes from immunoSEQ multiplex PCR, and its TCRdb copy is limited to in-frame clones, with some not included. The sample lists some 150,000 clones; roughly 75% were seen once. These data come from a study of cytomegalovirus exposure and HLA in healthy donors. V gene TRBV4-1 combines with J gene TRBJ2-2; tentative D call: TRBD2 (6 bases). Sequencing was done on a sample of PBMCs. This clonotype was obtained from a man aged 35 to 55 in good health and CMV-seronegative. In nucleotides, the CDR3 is TGCGCCAGCAGCCAATGGGGGGCCGGGGAGCTGTTTTTT. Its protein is CASSQWGAGELFF.